The 11 T cell receptor beta chains listed next were all sequenced from one sample in a study of T cell repertoires in cytomegalovirus infection. These receptors are not linked to any known antigen. Each CDR3 protein is one row after TCRdb ran MiXCR on the reads. The table shows approximately 340,000 distinct CDR3 sequences, with about 29% occurring only once. Sequences were derived from cultured PBMCs, sampled from culture after CMV antigen stimulation. These receptors were taken from a human donor in good health (CMV status not recorded). Some clones in this sample may be carry-over from other donors' samples.

This clonotype showed up many times. The rearrangement joins TRBV7-2 to TRBJ2-5; D is perhaps TRBD1 (6 bases). The CDR3 spans 16 residues. V dropped 5 bases and J dropped 6 bases, with 22 bases sitting between them. CDR1 SGHTA and CDR2 FQGNSA come from the germline V gene. The DNA of the CDR3 is TGTGCCAGCAGCACATTCGGACAGTCGATGTTGAAGACCCAGTACTTC. This translates into CASSTFGQSMLKTQYF.

This clonotype has a handful of counts. The chain couples TRBV7-2 to TRBJ2-1; D ambiguous. CDR3 length: 15 amino acids. Germline loops: CDR1 SGHTA, CDR2 FQGNSA. V was shortened by 6 bases and J by 0 bases, with 12 bases between the two germline ends. The CDR3 DNA sequence: TGTGCCAGCAGGATGGCGGCCCGCTCCTACAATGAGCAGTTCTTC. This encodes CASRMAARSYNEQFF.

This clonotype appeared a few times. V and J are TRBV10-3 and TRBJ2-3; D is undetermined. The CDR3 has 12 amino acids. Germline assignment: CDR1 ENHRY and CDR2 SYGVKD. V was cut by 7 bases and J by 1 base, with 6 bases left in between. CDR3 sequence: CAIKGGTDTQYF. In nucleotides, the CDR3 is TGTGCCATCAAAGGAGGCACAGATACGCAGTATTTT.

The chain recombines TRBV7-6 with TRBJ1-1, with D tentatively TRBD1 (5 bases). This CDR3 comprises 13 residues. Trimming pared 5 bases from V and 11 bases from J, leaving 18 bases between. CDR1 is SGHVS and CDR2 is FNYEAQ in the germline V gene. The CDR3 here is CASSQARDSDAFF. Here the CDR3 DNA reads TGTGCCAGCAGCCAGGCCCGGGACTCGGACGCTTTCTTT.

This clonotype was seen only a few times. This rearrangement joins TRBV2 to TRBJ1-5; the D is unclear. With 5 bases removed from V and 4 bases from J, the gap between germline ends came to 12 bases. The CDR3 contains 14 residues. Germline V gene lookup returns CDR1 SNHLY and CDR2 FYNNEI. The CDR3 coding sequence is TGTGCCAGCAGTCTACCCAGGTCGAATCAGCCCCAGCATTTT. Encoded protein: CASSLPRSNQPQHF.

J is TRBJ2-1 and V is TRBV19; D is possibly TRBD2 (5 bases). This CDR3 region has 11 residues. The germline V gene has CDR1 LNHDA and CDR2 SQIVND (reference sequence). V was trimmed by 5 bases and J by 8 bases, leaving 7 bases between them. This chain's CDR3 is CASSREYEQFF. Written as DNA, the CDR3 is TGTGCCAGTAGTCGGGAATATGAGCAGTTCTTC.

This clonotype has only one observation. This may stem from a read error, because a much larger clone lies one nucleotide away. The chain combines TRBV7-8 with TRBJ2-7; 9 bases match TRBD1. Germline CDR1 is SGHVS and CDR2 is FQNEAQ. The CDR3 consists of 14 residues. The CDR3 is CASTTRDRAYGQYF. DNA for the CDR3: TGTGCCAGCACCACCCGGGACAGGGCCTACGGGCAGTACTTC.

J is TRBJ2-5 and V is TRBV19, with a tentative D call TRBD1 (5 bases). The germline V gene has CDR1 LNHDA and CDR2 SQIVND (reference sequence). Trimming left V 6 bases short and J 2 bases short, with 10 bases between. The CDR3 has 13 residues. The CDR3 bases are TGTGCCAGTAGGCCACAGGAACAAGAGACCCAGTACTTC. It translates to CASRPQEQETQYF.

The CDR3, as DNA: TGTGCCAGCAGCTTAGTTACAGGGTTGAACACTGAAGCTTTCTTT. Its protein is CASSLVTGLNTEAFF. This sequence joins TRBV7-2 and TRBJ1-1, with a weak D call TRBD1 (6 bases). Trimming removed 1 base at V and 0 bases at J, with 9 bases between. Germline CDR1 is SGHTA and CDR2 is FQGNSA. This CDR3 comprises 15 residues.

J is TRBJ1-1 and V is TRBV20-1; D may be TRBD1 (5 bases). The CDR3 has 14 residues. The germline CDR1 and CDR2 sequences are DFQATT and SNEGSKA (reference sequence). V was pared by 3 bases and J by 5 bases, with 16 bases between. The CDR3 region is CSASRARGRTEAFF. The DNA of the CDR3 is TGCAGTGCTAGTCGTGCACGGGGCAGGACTGAAGCTTTCTTT.

This clonotype was seen only a few times. The chain links TRBV4-1 to TRBJ2-5, with D tentatively TRBD2 (5 bases). Trimming took 0 bases from V and 5 from J, leaving 10 bases between them. Germline lookup yields CDR1 MGHRA and CDR2 YSYEKL. The CDR3 runs 14 residues. In DNA form, the CDR3 reads TGCGCCAGCAGCCAAGATGGGGAGCAGGAGACCCAGTACTTC. This encodes CASSQDGEQETQYF.